These T cell receptor gamma chains were read from a single sample in a study of Vδ1+ human thymocytes. TCRdb called clones from the multiplex PCR reads again using CATT. The data contain 25,000 to 35,000 gamma-chain clones, 20% to 25% of them singletons. Source material: Vdelta1+ gamma-delta thymocytes from the thymus. The receptors were sampled from a boy less than two years old who had congenital heart surgery. CDR3s include the opening cysteine and the closing phenylalanine or tryptophan. Size values are once, few and many counts, or a class for expanded clones, and some rows have none.

j_gene	v_gene	abundance	CDR3nt	CDR3aa
TRGJ1/TRGJ2	TRGV3	few	TGTGCCACCTGGGACAGGAGGGTAAGTGGGTATAAGAAACTCTTT	CATWDRRVSGYKKLF
TRGJ1/TRGJ2	TRGV3	NA	TGTGCCACCTGGGACACCACACCAGATAAGAAACTCTTT	CATWDTTPDKKLF
TRGJ1/TRGJ2	TRGV9	NA	TGTGCCTTGTGGGAGGTGCGGAGTTCACTCTTT	CALWEVRSSLF
TRGJ1/TRGJ2	TRGV4	once	TGTGCCACCTGGGATGGGCTAAGATATTATAAGAAACTCTTT	CATWDGLRYYKKLF
TRGJ1/TRGJ2	TRGV2	NA	TGTGCCACCTGGGACGCGCGGAGCAATAAGAAACTCTTT	CATWDARSNKKLF
TRGJP1	TRGV2	NA	TGTGCCACCCGGGACGGGGATTATTGGTTCAAGATATTT	CATRDGDYWFKIF
TRGJ1/TRGJ2	TRGV5	NA	TGTGCCACCTGGGACAGGCAGATAAGGGCTACAAAGAAACTCTTT	CATWDRQIRATKKLF
TRGJ1/TRGJ2	TRGV2	NA	TGTGCCACCTGGGATATGGGGTTCTATTATAAGAAACTCTTT	CATWDMGFYYKKLF
TRGJ1/TRGJ2	TRGV2	NA	TGTGCCACCTGGGACGGGCAAGGTTTTTATTATAAGAAACTCTTT	CATWDGQGFYYKKLF
TRGJP1	TRGV4	NA	TGTGCCACCTGGGATGGGCGTCATACCACTGGTTGGTTCAAGATATTT	CATWDGRHTTGWFKIF
TRGJ1/TRGJ2	TRGV4	NA	TGTGCCACCTGGGATGTCCTGGATAAGAAACTCTTT	CATWDVLDKKLF
TRGJ1/TRGJ2	TRGV9	few	TGTGCCTTGTGGGAGCCCATCCCGAATTATTATAAGAAACTCTTT	CALWEPIPNYYKKLF
TRGJ1/TRGJ2	TRGV4	few	TGTGCCACCTACGTCTCTTATTATAAGAAACTCTTT	CATYVSYYKKLF
TRGJ1/TRGJ2	TRGV5	NA	TGTGCCACCTGGGACAGGTCCTTCGGTCAGGATAAGAAACTCTTT	CATWDRSFGQDKKLF
TRGJ1/TRGJ2	TRGV9	NA	TGTGCCTTGTGGGAGCCCTATAATAAGAAACTCTTT	CALWEPYNKKLF
TRGJP2	TRGV2	NA	TGTGCCACCTGGGACCGTAGGGATTGGATCAAGACGTTT	CATWDRRDWIKTF
TRGJ1/TRGJ2	TRGV4	large	TGTGCCACCTGGGATGGTTATTATAAGAAACTCTTT	CATWDGYYKKLF